One and the same sample provided the 13 T cell receptor beta chains below, sequenced in a study of blood T cell repertoires in COVID-19. Clones were sequenced by immunoSEQ multiplex PCR, and TCRdb holds only the in-frame ones, with some missing. The sample consists of approximately 270,000 clones, about 91% of them appearing once. Sequenced: peripheral blood. The receptor set was obtained from a man aged 80 or over with acute or convalescent COVID-19.

CDR3 coding DNA: TGCGCCAGCAGCCAAGGTTGGGGACAGGGATTGCGTTCGACTGAAGCTTTCTTT. This translates into CASSQGWGQGLRSTEAFF. The chain uses TRBV4-3 and TRBJ1-1; TRBD1 matches 9 bases. V was pared by 1 base and J by 5 bases, with 14 bases of the junction left unmatched. The CDR3 runs to 18 residues. Germline-derived CDR1 and CDR2 are LGHNA and YSLEER.

The chain couples TRBV7-9 to TRBJ2-5; the match to TRBD1 covers 7 bases. Germline trimming cut 10 bases from V and 5 bases from J; bases unmatched to any gene: 7. The CDR3 is made up of 12 amino acids. In germline, CDR1 is SEHNR, CDR2 FQNEAQ (reference sequence). Written as DNA, the CDR3 is TGTGCCACACAGGGGCGCGGGGAGACCCAGTACTTC. The encoded protein is CATQGRGETQYF. The variable domain in full, completed from reference TRBV7-9 and TRBJ2-5, reads DTGVSQNPRHKITKRGQNVTFRCDPISEHNRLYWYRQTLGQGPEFLTYFQNEAQLEKSRLLSDRFSAERPKGSFSTLEIQRTEQGDSAMYLCATQGRGETQYFGPGTRLLVL.

V usage is TRBV11-2 and J usage is TRBJ2-3; 7 bases line up with TRBD2. V shed 4 bases and J 5 bases; nucleotides not matched to a gene: 9. CDR3 length: 15 amino acids. CDR1 SGHAT and CDR2 FQNNGV come from the germline V gene. The CDR3 bases are TGTGCCAGCAGCTCCTTCCGGGGGGAGGGAGATACGCAGTATTTT. Its translation is CASSSFRGEGDTQYF.

The chain carries TRBV5-1 and TRBJ1-6; 7 nucleotides match TRBD1. J lost 7 bases, V lost 4 bases, and 8 bases had no gene match. The CDR3 loop spans 15 amino acids. The V gene's germline CDR1 is SGHRS and CDR2 YFSETQ. The CDR3 DNA is TGCGCCAGCAGCCCAGGGACAGTCCTAAATTCACCCCTCCACTTT. Protein sequence: CASSPGTVLNSPLHF.

The chain couples TRBV10-3 to TRBJ1-5; TRBD1 matches 7 bases. Germline V gives CDR1 ENHRY, CDR2 SYGVKD. V lost 2 bases and J lost 6; bases outside the gene matches: 7. This CDR3 spans 15 amino acids. The CDR3 nucleotides read TGTGCCATCAGTGAGGCGGGACAGCAGGGTCAGCCCCAGCATTTT. It specifies CAISEAGQQGQPQHF.

The sample holds one count of this clone. The chain carries TRBV6-5 and TRBJ1-2; D is perhaps TRBD1 (6 bases). Germline assignment: CDR1 MNHEY and CDR2 SVGAGI. The CDR3 extends over 15 amino acids. Trimming removed 2 bases at V and 2 bases at J, with 12 bases between. CDR3 coding DNA: TGTGCCAGCAGTTACGACGAGAGGGGGAACTATGGCTACACCTTC. Translating it yields CASSYDERGNYGYTF.

V usage is TRBV27 and J usage is TRBJ2-3, with D possibly TRBD2 on 6 matching bases. The CDR3 is made up of 14 amino acids. The V gene lost 6 bases and the J gene lost 4 bases, with 14 bases spanning the gap. Germline values: CDR1 MNHEY, CDR2 SMNVEV (reference sequence). CDR3 amino acids: CASSGPRRADTQYF. Here the CDR3 DNA reads TGTGCCAGCAGCGGACCCAGGAGGGCAGATACGCAGTATTTT.

The J gene is TRBJ1-5, the V gene TRBV19, with TRBD1 matching over 9 bases. Per the germline V gene, CDR1 is LNHDA and CDR2 is SQIVND (reference sequence). This CDR3 is built from 14 residues. With 5 bases clipped from V and 5 bases from J, the junction kept 4 bases outside the gene matches. CDR3 coding DNA: TGTGCCAGTAGTTCCACAGGGGGCGATCAGCCCCAGCATTTT. Its translation is CASSSTGGDQPQHF.

J is TRBJ1-1 and V is TRBV19, with D maybe TRBD1 (6 bases). V lost 4 bases and J 2 bases, leaving 11 bases between the germline ends. CDR1 LNHDA and CDR2 SQIVND come from the germline V gene (reference sequence). The CDR3 loop spans 14 amino acids. CDR3 sequence (DNA): TGTGCCAGTAGTACCTTGACAGGTAACACTGAAGCTTTCTTT. This gives the protein CASSTLTGNTEAFF.

This clone was detected only once. This rearrangement joins TRBV4-3 to TRBJ2-1, with unresolved D. The CDR3 length is 15 residues. V lost 0 bases to trimming and J lost 2 bases, with 8 bases between them. Germline V CDR1 and CDR2: LGHNA, YSLEER. In DNA, the CDR3 is TGCGCCAGCAGCCAAGATAGAGGTACCTACAATGAGCAGTTCTTC. It yields the protein CASSQDRGTYNEQFF.

The chain combines TRBV7-9 with TRBJ2-5, with 10 bases that match TRBD1. The J segment lost 3 bases and the V segment lost 5 bases, leaving 6 bases of the junction unmatched. This CDR3 spans 15 amino acids. The germline V gene has CDR1 SEHNR and CDR2 FQNEAQ (reference sequence). CDR3 amino acids: CASSAHGTGEETQYF. The CDR3 DNA sequence: TGTGCCAGCAGCGCACATGGGACAGGGGAAGAGACCCAGTACTTC.

The rearrangement uses TRBV29-1 and TRBJ2-5; 10 bases are shared with TRBD2. The CDR3 extends over 14 amino acids. The germline V gene encodes CDR1 SQVTM and CDR2 ANQGSEA. V trimming: 8 bases; J trimming: 2 bases; junction bases outside the gene matches: 8. The CDR3, as DNA: TGCAGCCTTGTAGCGGGGGGAAATCAAGAGACCCAGTACTTC. Its protein product is CSLVAGGNQETQYF.

The gene calls are TRBV4-3 and TRBJ1-4; 7 bases match TRBD1. CDR1 and CDR2 (germline): LGHNA, YSLEER. The CDR3 has 18 residues. V shed 2 bases and J 0 bases; nucleotides not matched to a gene: 9. The CDR3: CASSQPSQGKATNEKLFF. In DNA form, the CDR3 reads TGCGCCAGCAGCCAACCATCACAGGGGAAGGCAACTAATGAAAAACTGTTTTTT.